This record looks at one TCR beta chain sequence and its context. Its antigen is currently unknown. A read error may produce the germline difference seen at one junction end. Germline V gene lookup returns CDR1 LGHNA and CDR2 YNFKEQ. The CDR3 loop spans 16 amino acids. The data derive from a study of shared clonotypes between healthy human individuals. Splitting of each subset's genomic DNA was done evenly across several immunoSEQ plates. The table came from immunoSEQ multiplex PCR; TCRdb's copy has only in-frame clones and leaves some out. The profile shows roughly 720,000 clones, about 90% of them singletons. Study-level points and caveats: A reduction in generation probabilities was seen for non-shared clonotypes relative to those shared by all four donors.

The clonotype originates from a man younger than 30 in good health. Some clones in this sample may be carry-over from other donors' samples. The sample comprised memory CD8+ T cells from PBMCs. Stated subset: CD45RO+ cells pooled with CCR7-negative TemRA cells. The chain joins TRBV4-2 to TRBJ1-1; 10 bases are shared with TRBD1. CDR3 DNA: TGTGCCAGCAACCAAGATGGGACAGGGGTTGGCACTGAAGCTTTCTTT. It encodes CASNQDGTGVGTEAFF.